A few counts support the clone carrying this T cell receptor (beta chain). Its antigen remains unidentified. This sample was taken from a study of beta chain features in type 1 diabetes. Findings and limits, study-wide: The study found that naive, central memory and Treg TCRB repertoires appeared more similar in patients than in healthy donors. For TCRB rearrangement, an influence of HLA type remained unresolved here.

The CDR3 loop spans 13 amino acids. Trimming took 4 bases from V and 7 from J, leaving 14 bases between them. The germline CDR1 and CDR2 sequences are SGHTA and FQGNSA. Every bit of the isolated RNA underwent reverse transcription, so sequencing read expressed TCRB transcripts. Generated by immunoSEQ multiplex PCR, the TCRdb table keeps only in-frame clones and is missing some. The data hold 600,000 to 650,000 clones, with about 16% observed a single time. Input material: naive CD4+ T cells from blood. The origin of this receptor is a man between 18 and 29 years old in good health. The V and J genes are TRBV7-2 and TRBJ2-7; either TRBD1 or TRBD2 may fit D (5 bases each). This CDR3 is CASSSSGTQEQYF. CDR3 bases: TGTGCCAGCAGCTCTTCCGGGACGCAGGAGCAGTACTTC.